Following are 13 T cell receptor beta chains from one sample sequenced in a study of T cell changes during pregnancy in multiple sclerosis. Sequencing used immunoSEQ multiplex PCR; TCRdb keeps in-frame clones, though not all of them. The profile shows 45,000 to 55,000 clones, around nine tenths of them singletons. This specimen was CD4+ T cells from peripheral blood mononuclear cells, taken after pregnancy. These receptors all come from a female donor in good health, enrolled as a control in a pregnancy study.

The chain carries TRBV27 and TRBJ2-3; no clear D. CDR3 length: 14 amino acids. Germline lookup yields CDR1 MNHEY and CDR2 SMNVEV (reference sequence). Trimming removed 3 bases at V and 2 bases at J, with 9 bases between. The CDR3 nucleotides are TGTGCCAGCAGTTTTGGGCCCCACACAGATACGCAGTATTTT. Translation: CASSFGPHTDTQYF.

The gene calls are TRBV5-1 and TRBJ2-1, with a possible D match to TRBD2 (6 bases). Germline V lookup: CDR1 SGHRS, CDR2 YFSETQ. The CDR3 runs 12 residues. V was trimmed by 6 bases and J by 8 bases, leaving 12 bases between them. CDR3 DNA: TGCGCCAGCAAAGGTCCGGGAGATGAGCAGTTCTTC. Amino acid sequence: CASKGPGDEQFF.

CDR3 coding DNA: TGTGCCAGCAGCCAAGGGGCTAGCGGGTCCAATGAGCAGTTCTTC. Its translation: CASSQGASGSNEQFF. V usage is TRBV28 and J usage is TRBJ2-1, with 8 bases fitting TRBD2. Germline CDR1 and CDR2: MDHEN and SYDVKM. CDR3 size: 15 residues. With V trimmed by 6 bases and J by 6 bases, 10 bases remained unmatched.

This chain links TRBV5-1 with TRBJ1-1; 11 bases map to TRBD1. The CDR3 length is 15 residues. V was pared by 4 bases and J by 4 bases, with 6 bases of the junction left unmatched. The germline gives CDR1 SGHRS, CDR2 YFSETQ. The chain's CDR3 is CASSIPGTGGTEAFF. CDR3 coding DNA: TGCGCCAGCAGCATACCCGGGACAGGGGGCACTGAAGCTTTCTTT.

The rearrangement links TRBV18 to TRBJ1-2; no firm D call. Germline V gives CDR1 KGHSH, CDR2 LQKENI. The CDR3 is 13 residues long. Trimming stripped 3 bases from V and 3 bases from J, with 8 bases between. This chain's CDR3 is CASSPARDYGYTF. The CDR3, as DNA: TGTGCCAGCTCACCGGCGCGGGACTATGGCTACACCTTC.

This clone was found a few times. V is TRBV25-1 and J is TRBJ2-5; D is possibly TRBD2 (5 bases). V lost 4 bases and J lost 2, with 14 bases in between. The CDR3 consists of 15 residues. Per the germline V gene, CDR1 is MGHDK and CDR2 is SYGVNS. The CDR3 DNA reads TGTGCCAGCAGTGGAGGGCTAGCCCCACAAGAGACCCAGTACTTC. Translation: CASSGGLAPQETQYF. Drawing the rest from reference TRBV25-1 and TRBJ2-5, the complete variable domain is EADIYQTPRYLVIGTGKKITLECSQTMGHDKMYWYQQDPGMELHLIHYSYGVNSTEKGDLSSESTVSRIRTEHFPLTLESARPSHTSQYLCASSGGLAPQETQYFGPGTRLLVL.

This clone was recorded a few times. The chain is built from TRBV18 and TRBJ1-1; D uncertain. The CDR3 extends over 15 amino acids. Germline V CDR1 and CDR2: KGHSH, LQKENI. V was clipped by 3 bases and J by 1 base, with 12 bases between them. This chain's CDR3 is CASSPTTPGNTEAFF. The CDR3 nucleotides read TGTGCCAGCTCACCGACCACGCCGGGGAACACTGAAGCTTTCTTT. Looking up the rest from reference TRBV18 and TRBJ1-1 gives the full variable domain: NAGVMQNPRHLVRRRGQEARLRCSPMKGHSHVYWYRQLPEEGLKFMVYLQKENIIDESGMPKERFSAEFPKEGPSILRIQQVVRGDSAAYFCASSPTTPGNTEAFFGQGTRLTVV.

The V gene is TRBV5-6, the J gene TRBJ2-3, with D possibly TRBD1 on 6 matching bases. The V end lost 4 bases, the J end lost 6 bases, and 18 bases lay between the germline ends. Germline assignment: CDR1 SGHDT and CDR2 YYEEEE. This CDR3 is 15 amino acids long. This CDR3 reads CASSPLDRRQDTQYF. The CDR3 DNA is TGTGCCAGCAGCCCACTGGACAGACGGCAGGATACGCAGTATTTT.

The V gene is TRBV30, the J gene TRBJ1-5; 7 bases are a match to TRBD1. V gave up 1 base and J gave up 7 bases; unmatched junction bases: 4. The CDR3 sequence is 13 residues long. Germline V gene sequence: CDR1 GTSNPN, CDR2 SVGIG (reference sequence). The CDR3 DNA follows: TGTGCCTGGAGTGACAGGGGCGGGCAGCCCCAGCATTTT. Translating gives CAWSDRGGQPQHF.

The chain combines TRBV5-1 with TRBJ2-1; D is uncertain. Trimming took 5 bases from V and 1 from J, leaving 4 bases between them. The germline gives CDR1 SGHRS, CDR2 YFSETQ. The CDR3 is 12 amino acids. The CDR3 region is CASRISYNEQFF. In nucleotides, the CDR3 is TGCGCCAGCAGAATATCCTACAATGAGCAGTTCTTC.

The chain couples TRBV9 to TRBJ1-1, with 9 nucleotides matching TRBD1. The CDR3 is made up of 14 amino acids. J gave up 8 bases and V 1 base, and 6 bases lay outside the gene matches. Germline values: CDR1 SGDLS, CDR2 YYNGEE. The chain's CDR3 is CASSVTGGSGEAFF. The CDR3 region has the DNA TGTGCCAGCAGCGTAACAGGGGGCAGTGGGGAAGCTTTCTTT.

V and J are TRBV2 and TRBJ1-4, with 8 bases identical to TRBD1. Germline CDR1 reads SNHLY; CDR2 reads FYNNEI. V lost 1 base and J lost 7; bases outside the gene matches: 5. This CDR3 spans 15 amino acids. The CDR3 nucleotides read TGTGCCAGCAGTGAAGGCGGGACAGGCGGTGAAAAACTGTTTTTT. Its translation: CASSEGGTGGEKLFF.

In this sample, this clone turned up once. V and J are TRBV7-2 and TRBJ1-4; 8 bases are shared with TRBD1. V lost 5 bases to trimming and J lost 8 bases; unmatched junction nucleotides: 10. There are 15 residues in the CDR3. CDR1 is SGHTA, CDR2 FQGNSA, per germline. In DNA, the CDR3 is TGTGCCAGCAGCAACCCCGGACAGGGCAGGGAAAAACTGTTTTTT. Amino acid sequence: CASSNPGQGREKLFF.